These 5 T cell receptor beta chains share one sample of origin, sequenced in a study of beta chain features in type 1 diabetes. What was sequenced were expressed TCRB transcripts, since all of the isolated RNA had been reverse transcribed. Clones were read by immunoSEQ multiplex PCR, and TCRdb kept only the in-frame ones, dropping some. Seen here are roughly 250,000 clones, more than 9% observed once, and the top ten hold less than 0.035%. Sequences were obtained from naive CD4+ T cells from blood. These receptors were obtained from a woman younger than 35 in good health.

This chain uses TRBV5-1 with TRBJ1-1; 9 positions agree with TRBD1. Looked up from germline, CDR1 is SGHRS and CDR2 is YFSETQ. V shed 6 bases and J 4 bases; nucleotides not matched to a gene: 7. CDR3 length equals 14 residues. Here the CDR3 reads CASTLQGAFTEAFF. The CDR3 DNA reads TGCGCCAGCACCTTACAGGGGGCCTTCACTGAAGCTTTCTTT.

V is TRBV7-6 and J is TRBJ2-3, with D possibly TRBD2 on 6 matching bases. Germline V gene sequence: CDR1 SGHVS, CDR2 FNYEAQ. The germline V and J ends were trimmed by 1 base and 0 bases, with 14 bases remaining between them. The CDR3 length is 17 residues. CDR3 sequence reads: CASSLGAAGGSTDTQYF. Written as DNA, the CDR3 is TGTGCCAGCAGCTTAGGGGCAGCCGGGGGTAGCACAGATACGCAGTATTTT.

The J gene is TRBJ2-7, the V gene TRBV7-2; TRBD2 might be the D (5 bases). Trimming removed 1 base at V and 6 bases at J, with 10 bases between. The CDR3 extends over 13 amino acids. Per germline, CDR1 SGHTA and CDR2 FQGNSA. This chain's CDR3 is CASSLVQGSEQYF. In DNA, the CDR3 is TGTGCCAGCAGCTTAGTACAAGGGAGCGAGCAGTACTTC.

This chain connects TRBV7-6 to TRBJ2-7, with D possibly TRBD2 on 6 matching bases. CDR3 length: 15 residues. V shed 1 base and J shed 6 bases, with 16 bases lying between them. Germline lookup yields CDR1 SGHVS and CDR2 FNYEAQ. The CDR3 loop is CASSLDGGKGSEQYF. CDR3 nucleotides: TGTGCCAGCAGCTTAGATGGCGGGAAAGGGAGCGAGCAGTACTTC.

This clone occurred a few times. In DNA form, the CDR3 reads TGTGCCAGCAGTGGCCTAGGCGTGGACAATGAGCAGTTCTTC. Protein sequence: CASSGLGVDNEQFF. The chain carries TRBV25-1 and TRBJ2-1; D is unresolved. The V gene lost 4 bases and the J gene lost 5 bases, with 12 bases spanning the gap. This CDR3 spans 14 amino acids. CDR1 and CDR2 from the germline V gene are MGHDK and SYGVNS.